Presented here are 6 T cell receptor beta chains from one specimen sequenced in a study of blood T cells in healthy people across ages. Primers used in a second PCR of roughly 6 to 12 cycles were a sample-barcoded 5' primer and a J-beta primer mix. TCRdb reprocessed the 5' RACE reads with MiXCR, giving one entry per CDR3 protein. The data contain 1.5 million to 2 million distinct CDR3 sequences, over 25% of them singletons. Sample: blood. Receptors originate from a woman under 40 in good health.

This clonotype was seen more than once but under ten times. The chain is built from TRBV28 and TRBJ2-7, with TRBD1 matching over 11 bases. The CDR3 totals 15 residues. J gave up 6 bases and V 5 bases, and 9 bases lay outside the gene matches. Germline loops: CDR1 MDHEN, CDR2 SYDVKM. CDR3 sequence reads: CASSLPRDRGSEQYF. CDR3 coding DNA: TGTGCCAGCAGTCTTCCCAGGGACAGGGGGTCCGAGCAGTACTTC. Using reference TRBV28 and TRBJ2-7 for the parts outside the CDR3, the full variable domain is DVKVTQSSRYLVKRTGEKVFLECVQDMDHENMFWYRQDPGLGLRLIYFSYDVKMKEKGDIPEGYSVSREKKERFSLILESASTNQTSMYLCASSLPRDRGSEQYFGPGTRLTVT.

This chain connects TRBV7-2 to TRBJ2-3; the D gene could be TRBD1 or TRBD2 (5 bases each). Trimming shortened V by 1 base and J by 8 bases, and 13 bases separated the two germline ends. The length of the CDR3 is 14 residues. Germline CDR1 is SGHTA and CDR2 is FQGNSA. The CDR3 spells CASSLGGTRVTQYF. Here the CDR3 DNA reads TGTGCCAGCAGCTTAGGGGGGACCCGAGTTACGCAGTATTTT.

This clonotype was observed a few times. The V and J genes are TRBV5-1 and TRBJ2-1; D is undetermined. V gave up 2 bases and J gave up 5 bases, with 14 bases separating them. The CDR3 extends over 15 amino acids. The germline V gene encodes CDR1 SGHRS and CDR2 YFSETQ. The CDR3: CASSLRYTPNNEQFF. The CDR3 coding sequence is TGCGCCAGCAGCTTACGGTATACTCCTAACAATGAGCAGTTCTTC.

This clonotype was detected ten times or more. The V call is TRBV11-2, the J call TRBJ1-4; 10 bases line up with TRBD1. The CDR3 is 15 residues long. The ends lost 2 bases at V and 6 bases at J; junction bases unmatched: 3. CDR1 and CDR2 from the germline V gene are SGHAT and FQNNGV. The CDR3 DNA is TGTGCCAGCAGCTTATCGGGGACAGGGGATGAAAAACTGTTTTTT. Protein product: CASSLSGTGDEKLFF.

This clonotype was counted between two and nine times. The genes are TRBV18 and TRBJ2-1; 8 bases align to TRBD2. The germline V gene encodes CDR1 KGHSH and CDR2 LQKENI. J was trimmed by 3 bases and V by 0 bases; bases with no gene match: 4. The CDR3 is made up of 16 amino acids. Here the CDR3 reads CASSPPSREVYNEQFF. The CDR3 DNA sequence: TGTGCCAGCTCACCACCGTCGCGGGAGGTCTACAATGAGCAGTTCTTC.

There are many counts of this clonotype. The chain links TRBV6-2 or TRBV6-3 to TRBJ2-3; 8 nucleotides match TRBD2. Germline CDR1 MNHEY, CDR2 SVGEGT. This CDR3 has 15 amino acids. J was trimmed by 0 bases and V by 6 bases; bases with no gene match: 5. The DNA for the CDR3 is TGTGCCAGCAGCGCACTAGCGGCTAGCACAGATACGCAGTATTTT. Its translation is CASSALAASTDTQYF.